This TCR beta chain was sequenced for a study of T-cell reconstitution after alpha-beta-depleted transplantation in children. Study-level findings and limits: Several patients had high TCRbeta diversity at day 60; it came from surviving recipient T cells and thymic progenitors.

The length of the CDR3 is 14 residues. V shed 3 bases and J 5 bases; nucleotides not matched to a gene: 6. Looked up from germline, CDR1 is DFQATT and CDR2 is SNEGSKA (reference sequence). The TCRbeta library was prepared with unique molecular identifiers. MiXCR was run by TCRdb on the PCR reads, yielding one entry per CDR3 protein. The table lists about 200,000 distinct CDR3 sequences, about 8.7% of them singletons. Details on this clonotype: Antigen specificity is unknown.

The chain couples TRBV20-1 to TRBJ1-5; 8 bases are shared with TRBD1. Sequencing used PBMCs, mostly from graft donor cells, obtained 360 days after TCRalphabeta/CD19-depleted stem cell transplant. This TCR came from a male patient aged 2 to 9 who had a stem cell transplant for acute myeloid leukemia, so the T cells may come from the graft donor. CDR3 in amino acids: CSASSGTGYQPQHF. The DNA for the CDR3 is TGCAGTGCTAGTTCCGGGACAGGATATCAGCCCCAGCATTTT.